The clone carrying this T cell receptor beta chain was counted only a few times. This entry comes from a study of T-cell memory formation after mild COVID-19. Via MiXCR, TCRdb re-called the 5' RACE reads, giving one row per CDR3 protein. This table holds fewer than 40,000 distinct CDR3 sequences, about an eighth found once. The sequenced material came from PBMCs or a T cell subset sorted from them (not recorded which). The clonotype comes from a man aged 18 to 29 who had mild COVID-19 (a few samples of this study predate the infection). Cell type and time point are not known.

This chain's CDR3 is CASSSQGANYGYTF. CDR3 in DNA: TGTGCCAGCAGCTCACAGGGGGCGAACTATGGCTACACCTTC. The chain joins TRBV12-3 or TRBV12-4 to TRBJ1-2; TRBD1 agrees at 9 bases. The V gene end was trimmed by 6 bases and the J gene end by 2 bases; junction bases not matched to a gene: 4. The CDR3 spans 14 residues.